The 20 T cell receptor beta chains below were found in one sample sequenced in a study of shared clonotypes between healthy human individuals. The naive CD8 subset, CD45RO-negative cells positively selected for CCR7, excluded terminally differentiated effector memory CD45RA+ cells. Here immunoSEQ multiplex PCR was the method, and the copy in TCRdb shows in-frame clones only, minus some. The sample shows about 2,100,000 clones, about 93% of them seen only once. The specimen was naive CD8+ T cells from PBMCs. The receptor source for this set is a young man in good health. Some clones in this sample may be carry-over from other donors' samples.

The genes are TRBV9 and TRBJ2-7; TRBD2 agrees at 7 bases. CDR1 and CDR2 from the germline V gene are SGDLS and YYNGEE. V shed 0 bases and J 3 bases; nucleotides not matched to a gene: 6. This CDR3 is 15 amino acids long. The CDR3 nucleotides read TGTGCCAGCAGCGTAGTGGCTAGCGGAAACTACGAGCAGTACTTC. This encodes CASSVVASGNYEQYF.

The rearrangement uses TRBV28 and TRBJ2-3, with D unclear. Trimming shortened V by 4 bases and J by 3 bases, and 17 bases separated the two germline ends. The germline V gene encodes CDR1 MDHEN and CDR2 SYDVKM. This CDR3 comprises 16 residues. CDR3 sequence (DNA): TGTGCCAGCAGTTCCCCAGTCCGGACCCGAACAGATACGCAGTATTTT. Its protein product is CASSSPVRTRTDTQYF.

The rearrangement links TRBV9 to TRBJ1-1; weak D call: TRBD1 (6 bases). The CDR3 covers 13 residues. The ends were cut back, 4 bases at V and 8 bases at J, with 15 bases in the middle. The germline CDR1 and CDR2 sequences are SGDLS and YYNGEE. The CDR3 DNA reads as TGTGCCAGCAGCCCCTCTTGGGGGGGCGAAGCTTTCTTT. Translated: CASSPSWGGEAFF.

The V call is TRBV7-3, the J call TRBJ1-2; no firm D call. CDR1 is SGHTA and CDR2 is FQGTGA in the germline V gene. This CDR3 has 13 residues. Trimming removed 2 bases at V and 8 bases at J, with 12 bases between. The CDR3 reads CASSLVGAGGYTF. DNA for the CDR3: TGTGCCAGCAGCTTAGTCGGAGCGGGGGGCTACACCTTC.

The chain couples TRBV2 to TRBJ1-1, with 8 bases aligning to TRBD1. The germline CDR1 and CDR2 sequences are SNHLY and FYNNEI. The trim removed 9 bases at V and 4 bases at J, leaving 1 base unmatched. CDR3 length: 11 residues. CDR3: CARTGGTEAFF. Written as DNA, the CDR3 is TGTGCCAGAACAGGGGGCACTGAAGCTTTCTTT.

The rearrangement links TRBV11-2 to TRBJ2-1, with a tentative D call TRBD2 (6 bases). The CDR3 loop spans 13 amino acids. Between the trimmed V and J ends, which lost 5 bases and 8 bases, there was a span of 13 bases. Per the germline V gene, CDR1 is SGHAT and CDR2 is FQNNGV. The CDR3 reads CASSVRDSYEQFF. CDR3 coding DNA: TGTGCCAGCAGCGTCCGGGACTCCTATGAGCAGTTCTTC.

The gene calls are TRBV27 and TRBJ2-1; 10 bases match TRBD1. The J segment lost 5 bases and the V segment lost 5 bases, leaving 12 bases of the junction unmatched. The germline V gene has CDR1 MNHEY and CDR2 SMNVEV (reference sequence). CDR3 length equals 17 residues. The DNA of the CDR3 is TGTGCCAGCAGTCCCCAGGGACAGGGGTGGATGGACAATGAGCAGTTCTTC. Translating it yields CASSPQGQGWMDNEQFF.

Turning to this clone: Other DNA sequences of this sample code for an identical CDR3. This chain uses TRBV7-9 with TRBJ2-7, with no clear D. This CDR3 has 12 residues. Germline loops: CDR1 SEHNR, CDR2 FQNEAQ (reference sequence). V gave up 5 bases and J gave up 6 bases, with 11 bases separating them. CDR3 in DNA: TGTGCCAGCAGCCCCTTGGGCTCCGAGCAGTACTTC. Translation: CASSPLGSEQYF. The variable domain in full, with the rest retrieved from reference TRBV7-9 and TRBJ2-7, is DTGVSQNPRHKITKRGQNVTFRCDPISEHNRLYWYRQTLGQGPEFLTYFQNEAQLEKSRLLSDRFSAERPKGSFSTLEIQRTEQGDSAMYLCASSPLGSEQYFGPGTRLTVT.

Note on this clone: Other DNA sequences of this sample code for an identical CDR3. The genes are TRBV19 and TRBJ2-7, with D perhaps given as TRBD1 or TRBD2 (6 bases each). V was clipped by 3 bases and J by 6 bases, with 12 bases between them. This CDR3 contains 13 residues. Germline CDR1 and CDR2: LNHDA and SQIVND (reference sequence). The CDR3, as DNA: TGTGCCAGTAGTATTGGGGGGCGTAGCGAGCAGTACTTC. Translation: CASSIGGRSEQYF.

The V gene is TRBV28, the J gene TRBJ2-1, with TRBD2 matching 9 bases. The ends lost 6 bases at V and 5 bases at J; junction bases unmatched: 8. Per germline, CDR1 MDHEN and CDR2 SYDVKM. CDR3 length: 15 residues. The CDR3 bases are TGTGCCAGCAGACCTAGCGGGACGGAGGACAATGAGCAGTTCTTC. Residues: CASRPSGTEDNEQFF.

The rearrangement uses TRBV27 and TRBJ2-7; possible D gene TRBD2, 5 bases. The CDR3 is 12 residues long. Germline CDR1 is MNHEY and CDR2 is SMNVEV (reference sequence). V was clipped by 5 bases and J by 6 bases, with 11 bases between them. CDR3 amino acids: CASSPIRGEQYF. CDR3 in DNA: TGTGCCAGCAGTCCTATACGGGGCGAGCAGTACTTC.

The chain has TRBV9 and TRBJ1-6; the match to TRBD1 covers 7 bases. After removal of 1 base from V and 10 bases from J, the junction contained 17 bases not matched to a gene. Germline CDR1 and CDR2: SGDLS and YYNGEE. CDR3 length equals 18 residues. The CDR3 DNA reads as TGTGCCAGCAGCGTAAGTTTGTGGGAGGCAGGGGGTACGTCACCCCTCCACTTT. This gives the protein CASSVSLWEAGGTSPLHF.

In the case of this clone: The same CDR3 can be traced to other DNA sequences in this sample. The chain is built from TRBV5-6 and TRBJ1-3; possibly TRBD1 for D (6 bases). This CDR3 comprises 13 residues. Germline CDR1 reads SGHDT; CDR2 reads YYEEEE. The V end lost 4 bases, the J end lost 4 bases, and 9 bases lay between the germline ends. In nucleotides, the CDR3 is TGTGCCAGCAGCCCGGACAGAGGAAACACCATATATTTT. Its protein product is CASSPDRGNTIYF.

The chain carries TRBV5-6 and TRBJ2-7; a weak D match, TRBD1 (5 bases). With 0 bases removed from V and 3 bases from J, the gap between germline ends came to 10 bases. This CDR3 region has 14 residues. Germline lookup yields CDR1 SGHDT and CDR2 YYEEEE. This CDR3 reads CASSLVGEFYEQYF. CDR3 DNA sequence: TGTGCCAGCAGCTTGGTAGGGGAATTCTACGAGCAGTACTTC.

The chain employs TRBV15 and TRBJ2-7, with 11 bases that match TRBD2. This CDR3 comprises 16 residues. Germline CDR1 reads LNHNV; CDR2 reads YYDKDF (reference sequence). The V and J ends lost 3 bases and 3 bases, in that order; junction bases with no gene match: 7. CDR3 DNA: TGTGCCACCAGCAGCCTACCCGGACTAGCGGGCTACGAGCAGTACTTC. Translated: CATSSLPGLAGYEQYF. The full variable domain, with the rest looked up from reference TRBV15 and TRBJ2-7, is DAMVIQNPRYQVTQFGKPVTLSCSQTLNHNVMYWYQQKSSQAPKLLFHYYDKDFNNEADTPDNFQSRRPNTSFCFLDIRSPGLGDTAMYLCATSSLPGLAGYEQYFGPGTRLTVT.

The chain combines TRBV5-1 with TRBJ2-7; D not resolved. Germline V CDR1 and CDR2: SGHRS, YFSETQ. There are 15 residues in the CDR3. The V gene lost 5 bases and the J gene lost 1 base, with 16 bases spanning the gap. Here the CDR3 reads CASRPGIPLSYEQYF. The DNA of the CDR3 is TGCGCCAGCAGACCTGGGATCCCCTTATCCTACGAGCAGTACTTC.

The chain employs TRBV5-6 and TRBJ2-2, with D perhaps matching TRBD1 (6 bases). V lost 4 bases and J lost 5, with 21 bases in between. The CDR3 runs 17 residues. The V gene's germline CDR1 is SGHDT and CDR2 YYEEEE. The chain's CDR3 is CASSMNRARLWTGELFF. CDR3 DNA sequence: TGTGCCAGCAGCATGAACAGGGCTCGCCTTTGGACCGGGGAGCTGTTTTTT.

This clone has a single count. The V gene is TRBV9, the J gene TRBJ2-2, with 12 bases that match TRBD2. Germline CDR1 is SGDLS and CDR2 is YYNGEE. V lost 5 bases, J lost 2 bases, and 4 bases stayed unmatched. The CDR3 runs to 16 residues. The CDR3 DNA is TGTGCCAGCAGGGGACTAGCGGGCGATAACACCGGGGAGCTGTTTTTT. It translates to CASRGLAGDNTGELFF.

The rearrangement uses TRBV6-1 and TRBJ2-7; no clear D. The germline V and J ends were trimmed by 5 bases and 7 bases, with 15 bases remaining between them. The CDR3 is 13 amino acids. Germline CDR1 and CDR2: MNHNS and SASEGT. Here the CDR3 reads CASSPRNSWEQYF. DNA of the CDR3: TGTGCCAGCAGTCCCCGGAATAGTTGGGAGCAGTACTTC.

V usage is TRBV19 and J usage is TRBJ2-6; 9 positions agree with TRBD1. The V and J ends lost 0 bases and 0 bases, in that order; junction bases with no gene match: 6. The CDR3 totals 19 residues. Germline-derived CDR1 and CDR2 are LNHDA and SQIVND (reference sequence). CDR3 region: CASSIEPGTGISGANVLTF. The CDR3 DNA reads as TGTGCCAGTAGTATAGAACCCGGGACAGGGATCTCTGGGGCCAACGTCCTGACTTTC.